This T cell receptor (beta chain) originates from a study of blood T cell repertoires in COVID-19. Germline V gives CDR1 MDHEN, CDR2 SYDVKM. V lost 4 bases to trimming and J lost 1 base, with 13 bases between them. This CDR3 has 15 residues. Per the authors' pipeline: Amplified reference gene primers provided the basis for estimating nucleated cell counts. Only in-frame clones appear in the TCRdb table, and some are missing; sequencing was by immunoSEQ multiplex PCR. V and J calls plus clone size are reproduced from that table; the DNA served to infer D and trimming. The data contain 150,000 or so clones, over 60% of them singletons.

Sequenced input: peripheral blood. The origin of this receptor is a woman aged 50 to 60 with active or convalescent COVID-19. The chain has TRBV28 and TRBJ1-1, with D possibly matching TRBD1 (5 bases). The CDR3 protein is CASSSLGRGNTEAFF. CDR3 coding DNA: TGTGCCAGCAGTTCCCTAGGGAGGGGGAACACTGAAGCTTTCTTT.